The source of this T cell receptor (beta chain) is a study of cytomegalovirus exposure and HLA in healthy donors (dated 2017 in TCRdb). Notes on the research overall: According to an earlier analysis of 587 of the donors, some 180 million T cells yielded 95 million to 140 million unique TCR beta sequences and approximately 300 Gb of sequence data. Donor age, sex, ethnicity and CMV serostatus were compiled together with the repertoire data. In the later analysis, no new phenotypic data were used to find candidate immune exposures; instead, reliance was placed on TCR beta sequences and their occurrence across donors. The aim of the study was to test whether cataloging public T cell receptors could identify signatures of past pathogen exposure. A separate validation cohort of over 95 different subjects was used in addition to the 666-subject first cohort. Class I and class II HLA loci were covered by the typing at four-digit resolution. To study patterns of TCR occurrence, a later analysis re-analyzed previously published TCR beta repertoires from several hundred donors and added high-resolution HLA genotyping. To decide whether each TCR beta V gene segment behaved as functional or pseudogenic, an earlier analysis of some 540 of the donors relied on high-throughput TCR beta sequencing. An early release covering more than 500 HLA-typed donors comprised about 300 gigabases of sequencing data and tens of millions of unique TCR sequences. The study combined high-throughput TCR immunosequencing, statistical association of individual TCRs with disease status, and machine learning to predict cytomegalovirus infection status. The study profiled the T cell repertoires of about 720 subjects by immunosequencing and related them to cytomegalovirus serostatus. Because of strong linkage in the cohort, roughly five DR-DQ haplotypes were treated as single units for association and clustering. A later genetic analysis used genome-wide SNP genotypes for 398 of the 666 donors, treating that subset as a discovery cohort. Across about 370 genotyped donors of the cohort, an average of approximately 240,000 unique TCR beta nucleotide sequences per donor were sequenced, and around 20% of those sequences were non-productive. Among the roughly 430 genotyped donors, more than 70% belonged to the genetic ancestry cluster associated with self-reported Caucasian donors. Typing coverage varied by locus: roughly 629-630 donors for A, B, C, DRB1 and DQB1; some 520 for DQA1; around 610 for DPA1; under 490 for DPB1. All discovery cohort repertoires had been generated using a single sequencing platform. What the authors observed across the whole study: The sequencing pipeline was judged likely to have produced a cluster of highly shared sequence variants as a technical artifact. The authors suggested that the approach could potentially be generalized to other disease states and immunological phenotypes. In a later analysis, about 16,000 TCR beta sequences were associated with specific HLA alleles at a false discovery rate of 0.05. Because the 87-base-pair reads could not distinguish some IMGT-functional V segments, including TRBV6-2 and TRBV6-3, those segments were excluded. A further reported finding was that TCR beta sequences accurately predicted the HLA-A and HLA-B alleles for most subjects in the first cohort. The only immune exposure information available for the cohort was CMV serostatus. V-gene and J-gene trimming of TCR beta chains was associated with a missense DCLRE1C variant in a later genetic analysis, and the association was replicated in an independent cohort. In an earlier analysis of some 500 of the donors, most TCR beta V segments appeared in productive rearrangements about 87% or about 30% of the time, broadly matching IMGT annotations. When HLA alleles, especially DR and DQ, strongly co-occurred, attributing TCR associations to individual alleles was difficult. Correlated functional status among segregating V segments might be attributable to linkage disequilibrium, but an unknown experimental factor could not be ruled out. A later analysis reported that several top co-occurrence clusters appeared linked to parvovirus B19, influenza, CMV and Epstein-Barr virus. Most TCR sequences were observed very rarely across donors, whereas some public TCRs were present in many individuals. The presence/absence analyses assumed that sequencing depth was roughly uniform across donors, and that assumption may not be true. In a later genetic analysis, fewer N-insertions in productive TCRs were reported among donors in an Asian-associated ancestry cluster than the roughly 700-donor mean. The cohort was sequenced for TCR beta chains only, and without alpha or paired-chain data the features that could be detected were limited. A later analysis found that HLA-associated TCR beta chains were more clonally expanded and had lower generation probabilities than equally common non-associated chains. Cytomegalovirus status was reported to be diagnosed by the classifier with high specificity and sensitivity in both the original and validation cohorts. A total of 164 TCR beta chains were listed by the study as associated with cytomegalovirus. Because HLA typing was unavailable for some donors at each locus, only the typed subset was used in association tests. In vitro tests confirmed that a few of the cytomegalovirus-associated TCR beta chains recognize cytomegalovirus antigens. A later analysis found that most CMV-associated TCR beta chains appeared HLA-restricted, with HLA associations seemingly driven largely by CMV exposure. The earlier analysis of approximately 590 of the donors excluded roughly 17 rarely observed V segments, including chromosome 9 orphons, because counts were too low. In a later analysis, TCR association rates were found to vary across HLA loci, with the most associated TCRs seen for DRB1 alleles and the fewest for HLA-C alleles.

A word on this clone: Which antigen it targets is not known. Per-base quality was not reported, and no clone a single base away is much larger than it.

Preparation of the library involved the immunoSEQ multiplex PCR assay. For the multiplex PCR, a mixture combining 60 forward primers for TCR Vbeta segments and 13 reverse primers for TCR Jbeta segments was used. The CDR3 region of rearranged TCR beta genes was amplified from genomic DNA by a multiplex PCR assay. Amplified TCR beta libraries were sequenced as 87-base-pair reads on the Illumina HiSeq System. Turning to the authors' computational methods: A later analysis counted 65 million to 90 million unique TCR beta chains across the 500 to 850 repertoires, and 9.5 million to 11 million of these chains were shared by at least two donors. Raw reads were error-corrected and collapsed into unique sequences by a nearest-neighbor algorithm in which closely related sequences were merged to remove PCR and sequencing errors. Alignment of CDR3 sequences to IMGT reference sequences was used to assign V, D and J gene segments. For a sequence to be retained, a match of at least six nucleotides to both a V gene segment and a J gene segment was required. Rearrangements were classified as productive when the CDR3 lacked stop codons and remained in frame with V and J, and all other rearrangements were classified as non-productive. Following IMGT convention, CDR3 was defined as the stretch from the second conserved V-encoded cysteine up to the conserved J-encoded phenylalanine. In an earlier analysis of roughly 580 of the donors, sequences lacking an unambiguous match to a single V gene segment were excluded. An earlier analysis of under 750 of the donors called V segments functional above 56.7% productive rearrangements and segregating when the between-donor standard deviation exceeded 5%. A statistical classification framework was developed to diagnose cytomegalovirus status using the catalog of TCR beta chain sequences. V and J gene assignment, in a later analysis, came from comparing TCR nucleotide sequences with IMGT/GENE-DB human TR gene sequences. The TCRdist pipeline was used in a later analysis to assign CDR3 sequences and most-parsimonious VDJ recombination scenarios. In a later analysis, each TCR beta chain was defined by its CDR3 amino acid sequence together with its V-gene family, and reads without a unique V-gene family were excluded. In a later analysis, several hundred highly shared, low-generation-probability nucleotide sequences were removed to address suspected cross-contamination and a sequencing artifact. For each public chain, a later analysis derived a clonal expansion index from normalized ranks of inferred template counts within each repertoire. In a later analysis, generation probabilities were computed with a VDJ recombination model fitted to out-of-frame rearrangements, and the resulting probabilities were checked against IGoR. Hypergeometric tests were used in a later analysis to score TCR-TCR, TCR-HLA and TCR-CMV co-occurrence, with a repertoire-size bias correction applied to the TCR pairs. False discovery rates were estimated in a later analysis by permuting HLA or CMV assignments 20 times. In a later analysis, co-occurring TCRs were grouped using DBSCAN, and TCRdist sequence similarity was added for clustering within HLA-allele-positive subsets. Co-occurrence clustering excluded repertoires with fewer than 30,000 or more than 120,000 public chains, plus five with anomalous nucleotide sharing. TCRdb carries this immuneACCESS record with in-frame sequences only. Its versions omit some clonotypes, under half of them owing to an unresolved V gene in the studies checked, with the rest unexplained. D and trimming come from the DNA, and the V and J calls and clone size come from that table. The sample table shows some 200,000 clones, and roughly 80% are seen once. The biggest ten clones account for around 6% of the sample.

The cohort consisted of 670 or so healthy bone marrow donors. All cohort members were sampled while nominally healthy, although unrecorded immune exposures were likely present. The donor was CMV seropositive and was included in the group of 290 or so seropositive cohort members. Every donor gave a peripheral blood sample, and the peripheral blood mononuclear cells from that sample were used for TCR beta sequencing. The Qiagen DNeasy Blood Extraction Kit was used to extract genomic DNA from the blood cell samples. Cut back by 0 bases and 4 bases, the V and J ends lie 10 bases apart. The germline V gene gives CDR1 as MNHEY and CDR2 as SVGAGI. There are 15 amino acids in the CDR3, from cysteine to phenylalanine inclusive. Only the CDR3 region is kept as DNA, spanning 45 bases read in frame from base 1.

Material: PBMCs. The receptor comes from a woman aged 50 to 60 in good health and CMV-seropositive. This chain joins TRBV6-5 to TRBJ1-5, with the identity of the D gene unclear. The CDR3 reads as follows: CASSYSQGGNQPQHF. In nucleotides, the sequence is TGTGCCAGCAGTTACTCCCAAGGAGGGAATCAGCCCCAGCATTTT.